The rows below give T cell receptor beta chains drawn from one sample of a study of OX40 agonist ivuxolimab in advanced cancers. Libraries were prepared by immunoSEQ multiplex PCR; TCRdb keeps only in-frame clonotypes and omits some of them. The sample includes around 30,000 clones, around 80% seen only once; the top ten take about 2.5%. The sample was CD4+ or CD8+ T cells sorted from blood, taken in a trial of the OX40 agonist ivuxolimab. These TCRs come from an adult with an advanced solid tumor such as melanoma, head and neck, liver or kidney cancer. The CDR3 runs from the conserved cysteine through the conserved F or W. The D gene is left open where the match is weak. Part of the rows lack a size; the others show once, few, many or a class for expanded clones.

size,D,V,J,DNA,CDR3
.,.,TRBV5-4,TRBJ1-2,TGTGCCAGCAGCTCGCCTAGGACGGCTAACTATGGCTACACCTTC,CASSSPRTANYGYTF
.,.,TRBV11-2,TRBJ1-6,TGTGCCAGCAGCTTAGGACAGAATAATTCACCCCTCCACTTT,CASSLGQNNSPLHF
.,.,TRBV6-4,TRBJ1-6,TGTGCCAGCAGTCCTACATACTACGACAGCGTTAGTAATTCACCCCTCCACTTT,CASSPTYYDSVSNSPLHF
.,TRBD1,TRBV7-2,TRBJ1-3,TGTGCCAGCAGCTTTCCTGGACAGGTGCAAGGATCTGGAAACACCATATATTTT,CASSFPGQVQGSGNTIYF
.,.,TRBV5-1,TRBJ1-2,TGCGCCAGCAGCTCCCAAGGGGGGCAGGGTGATGGCTACACCTTC,CASSSQGGQGDGYTF
.,.,TRBV7-2,TRBJ2-2,TGTGCCAGCAGCGCACTAGCTGGGGAGCTGTTTTTT,CASSALAGELFF
once,TRBD2,TRBV19,TRBJ2-3,TGTGCCAGTCAAAGCGGGGGGGCAGAAGATACGCAGTATTTT,CASQSGGAEDTQYF
.,TRBD2,TRBV7-3,TRBJ2-1,TGTGCCAGCAGCACATCGGGAGGCCACTACAATGAGCAGTTCTTC,CASSTSGGHYNEQFF
.,.,TRBV2,TRBJ1-5,TGTGCCAGCAGTTTAGGGGAAAGCAATCAGCCCCAGCATTTT,CASSLGESNQPQHF
.,.,TRBV18,TRBJ1-4,TGTGCCAGCTCGCCCGGGTCGGGGCGTGAAAAACTGTTTTTT,CASSPGSGREKLFF
.,.,TRBV18,TRBJ1-1,TGTGCCAGCTCACCACGGGCAGGTGGGAGGACTGAAGCTTTCTTT,CASSPRAGGRTEAFF
.,TRBD1,TRBV28,TRBJ2-2,TGTGCCAGCAGTCCCACTAGGGGACAGGGGGCCAAAACCGGGGAGCTGTTTTTT,CASSPTRGQGAKTGELFF
.,TRBD2,TRBV9,TRBJ2-2,TGTGCCAGCAACCCGGGGGGATCGAACACCGGGGAGCTGTTTTTT,CASNPGGSNTGELFF
.,.,TRBV19,TRBJ2-2,TGTGCCAGTAGTATAGGACAGGGGAGGGGCACCGGGGAGCTGTTTTTT,CASSIGQGRGTGELFF
.,.,TRBV21-1,TRBJ2-7,TGTGCCAGCATTCCCAAAGGCCGGAACTTAAACGAGCAGTACTTC,CASIPKGRNLNEQYF
.,.,TRBV6-6,TRBJ1-6,TGTGCCAGCAGCTATTCAGGGGCTTATAATTCACCCCTCCACTTT,CASSYSGAYNSPLHF
.,.,TRBV5-8,TRBJ2-3,TGTGCCAGCAGCCTTGGACCCGGGACAGATACGCAGTATTTT,CASSLGPGTDTQYF
.,.,TRBV5-1,TRBJ1-6,TGCGCCAGCAGCTTGGTACAGGGAGGAGGCTCACCCCTCCACTTT,CASSLVQGGGSPLHF
once,TRBD1,TRBV6-1,TRBJ2-3,TGTGCCAGCAAAAGGGGGCCTAGCACAGATACGCAGTATTTT,CASKRGPSTDTQYF
.,.,TRBV9,TRBJ2-7,TGTGCCAGCAGCGTAGGGGGACTCACGTACGAGCAGTACTTC,CASSVGGLTYEQYF
.,.,TRBV5-1,TRBJ2-3,TGCGCCAGCAGCGTGACTAGTACGATCGCAGATACGCAGTATTTT,CASSVTSTIADTQYF